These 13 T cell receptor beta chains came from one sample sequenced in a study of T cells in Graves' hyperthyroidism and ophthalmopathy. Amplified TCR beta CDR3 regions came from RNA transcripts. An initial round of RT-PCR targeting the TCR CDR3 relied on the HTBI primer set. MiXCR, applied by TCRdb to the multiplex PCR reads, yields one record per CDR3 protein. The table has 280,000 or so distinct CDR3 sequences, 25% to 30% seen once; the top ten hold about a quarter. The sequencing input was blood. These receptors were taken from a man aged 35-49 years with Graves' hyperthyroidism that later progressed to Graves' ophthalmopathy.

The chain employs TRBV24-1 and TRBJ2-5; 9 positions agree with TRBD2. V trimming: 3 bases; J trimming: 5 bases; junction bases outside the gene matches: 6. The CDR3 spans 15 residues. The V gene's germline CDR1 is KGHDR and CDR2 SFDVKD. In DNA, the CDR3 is TGTGCCACCAGTGATGGAACTAGCGGGCTTGAGACCCAGTACTTC. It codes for CATSDGTSGLETQYF.

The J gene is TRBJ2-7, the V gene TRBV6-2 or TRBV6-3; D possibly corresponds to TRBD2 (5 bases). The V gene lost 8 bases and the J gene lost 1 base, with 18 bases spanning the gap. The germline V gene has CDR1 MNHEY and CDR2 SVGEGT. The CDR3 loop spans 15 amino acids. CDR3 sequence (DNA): TGTGCCAGCGGTGATGGCGGGCCGGGATCCTACGAGCAGTACTTC. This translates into CASGDGGPGSYEQYF.

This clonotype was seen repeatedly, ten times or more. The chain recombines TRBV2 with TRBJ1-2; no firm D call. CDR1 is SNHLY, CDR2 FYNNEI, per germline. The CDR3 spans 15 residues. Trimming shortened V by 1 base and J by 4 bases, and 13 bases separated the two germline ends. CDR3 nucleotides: TGTGCCAGCAGTGAAGACGACTTGGCCTTCTATGGCTACACCTTC. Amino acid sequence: CASSEDDLAFYGYTF. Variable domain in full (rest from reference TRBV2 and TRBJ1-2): EPEVTQTPSHQVTQMGQEVILRCVPISNHLYFYWYRQILGQKVEFLVSFYNNEISEKSEIFDDQFSVERPDGSNFTLKIRSTKLEDSAMYFCASSEDDLAFYGYTFGSGTRLTVV.

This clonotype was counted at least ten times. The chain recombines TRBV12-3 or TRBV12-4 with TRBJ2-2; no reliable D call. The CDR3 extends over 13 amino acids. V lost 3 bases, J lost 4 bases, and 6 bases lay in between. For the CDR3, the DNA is TGTGCCAGCAGTTTCCAGTCCACCGGGGAGCTGTTTTTT. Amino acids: CASSFQSTGELFF.

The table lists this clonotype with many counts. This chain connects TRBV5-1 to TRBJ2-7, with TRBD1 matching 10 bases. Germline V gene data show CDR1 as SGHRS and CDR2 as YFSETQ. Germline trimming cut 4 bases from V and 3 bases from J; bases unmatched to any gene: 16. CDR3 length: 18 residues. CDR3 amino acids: CASSPLNRDRGPLYEQYF. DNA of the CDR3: TGCGCCAGCAGCCCCCTAAACCGGGACAGGGGACCGCTCTACGAGCAGTACTTC.

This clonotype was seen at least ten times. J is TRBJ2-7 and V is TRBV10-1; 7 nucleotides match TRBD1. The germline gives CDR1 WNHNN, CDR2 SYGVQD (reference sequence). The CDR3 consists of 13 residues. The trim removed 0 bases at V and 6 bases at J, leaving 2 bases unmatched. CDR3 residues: CASSESDRAEQYF. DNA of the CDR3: TGCGCCAGCAGTGAGTCCGACAGGGCCGAGCAGTACTTC.

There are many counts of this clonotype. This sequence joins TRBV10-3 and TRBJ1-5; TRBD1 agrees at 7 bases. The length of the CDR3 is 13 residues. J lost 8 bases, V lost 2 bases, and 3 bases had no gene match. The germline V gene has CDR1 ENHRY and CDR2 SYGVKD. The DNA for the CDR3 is TGTGCCATCAGTGAGGACAGGGATGAGCCCCAGCATTTT. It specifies CAISEDRDEPQHF.

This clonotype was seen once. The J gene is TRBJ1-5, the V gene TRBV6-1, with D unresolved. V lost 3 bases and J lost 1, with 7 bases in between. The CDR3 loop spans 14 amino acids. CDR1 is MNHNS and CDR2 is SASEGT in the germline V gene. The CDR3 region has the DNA TGTGCCAGCAGTGACGGGCGGAGCAATCAGCCCCAGCATTTT. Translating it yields CASSDGRSNQPQHF.

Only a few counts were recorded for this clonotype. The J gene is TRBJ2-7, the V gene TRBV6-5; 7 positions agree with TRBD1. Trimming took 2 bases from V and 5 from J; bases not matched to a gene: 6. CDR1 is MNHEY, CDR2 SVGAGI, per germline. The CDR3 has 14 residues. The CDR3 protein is CASSYNKGAHEQYF. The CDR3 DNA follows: TGTGCCAGCAGTTACAATAAGGGGGCCCACGAGCAGTACTTC.

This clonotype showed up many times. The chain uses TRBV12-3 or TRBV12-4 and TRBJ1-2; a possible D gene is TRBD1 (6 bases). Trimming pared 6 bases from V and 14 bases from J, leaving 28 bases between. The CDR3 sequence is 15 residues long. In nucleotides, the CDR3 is TGTGCCAGCAGCTTGACAGGCCGTACTACTATGGCTGGGACCTTC. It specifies CASSLTGRTTMAGTF.

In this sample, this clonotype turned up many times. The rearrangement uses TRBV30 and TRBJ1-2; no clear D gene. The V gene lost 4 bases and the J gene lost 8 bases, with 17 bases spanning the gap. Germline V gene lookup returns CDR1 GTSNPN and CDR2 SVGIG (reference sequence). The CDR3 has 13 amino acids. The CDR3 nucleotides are TGTGCCTGGAATGTCCCAAACTCGTGGGGCTACACCTTC. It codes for CAWNVPNSWGYTF.

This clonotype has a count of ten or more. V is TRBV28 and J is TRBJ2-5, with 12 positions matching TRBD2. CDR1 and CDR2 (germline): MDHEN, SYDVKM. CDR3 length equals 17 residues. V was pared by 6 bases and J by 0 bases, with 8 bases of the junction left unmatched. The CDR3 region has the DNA TGTGCCAGCAGAACCGGGACTAGCGGGTTGTACCAAGAGACCCAGTACTTC. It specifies CASRTGTSGLYQETQYF.

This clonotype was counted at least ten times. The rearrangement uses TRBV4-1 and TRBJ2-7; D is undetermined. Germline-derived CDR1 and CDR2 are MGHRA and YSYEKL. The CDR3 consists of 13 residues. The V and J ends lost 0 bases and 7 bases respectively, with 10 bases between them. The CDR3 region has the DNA TGCGCCAGCAGCCAAGATACGACCTTGGAGCAGTACTTC. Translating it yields CASSQDTTLEQYF.